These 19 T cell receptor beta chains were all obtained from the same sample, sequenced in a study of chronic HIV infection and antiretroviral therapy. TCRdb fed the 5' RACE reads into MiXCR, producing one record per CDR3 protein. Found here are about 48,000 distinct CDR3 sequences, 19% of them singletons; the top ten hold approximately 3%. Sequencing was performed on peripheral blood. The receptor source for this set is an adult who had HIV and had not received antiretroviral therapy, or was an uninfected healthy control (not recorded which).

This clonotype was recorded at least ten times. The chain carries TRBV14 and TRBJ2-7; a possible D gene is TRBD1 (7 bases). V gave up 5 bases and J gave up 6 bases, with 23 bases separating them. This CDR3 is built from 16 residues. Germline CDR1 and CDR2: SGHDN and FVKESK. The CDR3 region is CASSTARPGGRSEQYF. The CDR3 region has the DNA TGTGCCAGCAGCACCGCCCGGCCAGGGGGGCGAAGCGAGCAGTACTTC. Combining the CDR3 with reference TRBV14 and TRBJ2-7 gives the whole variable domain EAGVTQFPSHSVIEKGQTVTLRCDPISGHDNLYWYRRVMGKEIKFLLHFVKESKQDESGMPNNRFLAERTGGTYSTLKVQPAELEDSGVYFCASSTARPGGRSEQYFGPGTRLTVT.

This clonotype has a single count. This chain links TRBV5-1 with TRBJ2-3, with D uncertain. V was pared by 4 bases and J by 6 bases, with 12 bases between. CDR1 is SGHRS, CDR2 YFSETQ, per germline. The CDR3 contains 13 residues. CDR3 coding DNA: TGCGCCAGCAGCCGCGGCCCCGGTGATACGCAGTATTTT. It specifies CASSRGPGDTQYF. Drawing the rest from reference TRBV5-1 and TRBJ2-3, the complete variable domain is KAGVTQTPRYLIKTRGQQVTLSCSPISGHRSVSWYQQTPGQGLQFLFEYFSETQRNKGNFPGRFSGRQFSNSRSEMNVSTLELGDSALYLCASSRGPGDTQYFGPGTRLTVL.

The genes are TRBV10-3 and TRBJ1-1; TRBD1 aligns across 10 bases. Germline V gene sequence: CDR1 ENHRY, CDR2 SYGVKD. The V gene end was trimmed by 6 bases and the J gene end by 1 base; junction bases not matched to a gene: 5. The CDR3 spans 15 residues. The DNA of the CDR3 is TGTGCCATCAGCGGACAGGGGGGAGGGAACACTGAAGCTTTCTTT. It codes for CAISGQGGGNTEAFF.

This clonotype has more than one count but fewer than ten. The DNA for the CDR3 is TGCGCCAGCAGCCAAGTTTTTCCGGGGGCGCCTGCCTACGAGCAGTACTTC. This encodes CASSQVFPGAPAYEQYF. The rearrangement joins TRBV4-1 to TRBJ2-7, with D perhaps being TRBD1 or TRBD2 (6 bases each). The CDR3 is made up of 17 amino acids. V lost 1 base and J lost 2, with 18 bases in between. CDR1 MGHRA and CDR2 YSYEKL come from the germline V gene.

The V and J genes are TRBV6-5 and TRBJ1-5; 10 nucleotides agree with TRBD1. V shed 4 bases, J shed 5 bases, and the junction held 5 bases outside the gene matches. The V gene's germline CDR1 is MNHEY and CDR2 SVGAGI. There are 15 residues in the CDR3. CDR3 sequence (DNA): TGTGCCAGCAGTTCTATGGGACAGGGGCATCAGCCCCAGCATTTT. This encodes CASSSMGQGHQPQHF.

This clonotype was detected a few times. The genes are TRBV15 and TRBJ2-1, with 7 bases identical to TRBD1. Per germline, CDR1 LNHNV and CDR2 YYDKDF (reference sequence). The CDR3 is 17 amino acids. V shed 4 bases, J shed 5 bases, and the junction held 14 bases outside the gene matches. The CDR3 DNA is TGTGCCACCAGCATAACCCCGACAGGGCGGGCCGACAATGAGCAGTTCTTC. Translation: CATSITPTGRADNEQFF.

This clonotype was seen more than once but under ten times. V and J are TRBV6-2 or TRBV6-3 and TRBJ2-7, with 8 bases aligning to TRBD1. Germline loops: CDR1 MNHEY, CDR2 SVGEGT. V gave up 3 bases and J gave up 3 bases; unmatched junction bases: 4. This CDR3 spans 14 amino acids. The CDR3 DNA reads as TGTGCCAGCAGTTATGTGACAGGGGTCTACGAGCAGTACTTC. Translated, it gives CASSYVTGVYEQYF.

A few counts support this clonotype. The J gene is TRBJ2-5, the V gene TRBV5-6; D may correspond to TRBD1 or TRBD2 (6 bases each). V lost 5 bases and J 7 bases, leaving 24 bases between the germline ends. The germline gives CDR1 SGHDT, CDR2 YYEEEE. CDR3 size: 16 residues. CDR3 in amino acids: CASRPNPTGALATQYF. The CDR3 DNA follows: TGTGCCAGCAGACCCAACCCGACGGGGGCTTTGGCGACCCAGTACTTC.

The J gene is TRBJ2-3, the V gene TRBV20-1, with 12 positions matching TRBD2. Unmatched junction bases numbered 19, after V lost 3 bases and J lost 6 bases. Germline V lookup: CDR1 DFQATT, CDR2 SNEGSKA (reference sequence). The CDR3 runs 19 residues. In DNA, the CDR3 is TGCAGTGCTAGGGGGCCTAGCGGGAGGGCCTATCAAGTGATGGATACGCAGTATTTT. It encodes CSARGPSGRAYQVMDTQYF.

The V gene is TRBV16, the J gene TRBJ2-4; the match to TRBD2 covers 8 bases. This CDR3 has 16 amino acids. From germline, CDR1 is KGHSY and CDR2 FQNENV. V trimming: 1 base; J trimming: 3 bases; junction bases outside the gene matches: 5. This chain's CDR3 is CASSQYSAGVKNIQYF. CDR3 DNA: TGTGCCAGCAGCCAATACTCAGCGGGAGTCAAAAACATTCAGTACTTC. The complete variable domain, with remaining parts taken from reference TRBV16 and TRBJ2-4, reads GEEVAQTPKHLVRGEGQKAKLYCAPIKGHSYVFWYQQVLKNEFKFLISFQNENVFDETGMPKERFSAKCLPNSPCSLEIQATKLEDSAVYFCASSQYSAGVKNIQYFGAGTRLSVL.

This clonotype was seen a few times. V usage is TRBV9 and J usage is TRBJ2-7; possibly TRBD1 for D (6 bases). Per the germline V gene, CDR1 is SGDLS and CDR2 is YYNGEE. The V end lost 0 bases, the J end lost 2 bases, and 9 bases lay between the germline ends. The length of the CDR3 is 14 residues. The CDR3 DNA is TGTGCCAGCAGCGTAGACAGGGAAACCTACGAGCAGTACTTC. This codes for CASSVDRETYEQYF.

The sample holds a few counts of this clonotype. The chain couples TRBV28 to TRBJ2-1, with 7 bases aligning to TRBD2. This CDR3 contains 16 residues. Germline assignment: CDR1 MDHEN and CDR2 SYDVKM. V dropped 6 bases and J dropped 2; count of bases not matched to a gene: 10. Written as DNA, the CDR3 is TGTGCCAGCAGCCCCCGGTCGGGGGGACCCTACAATGAGCAGTTCTTC. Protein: CASSPRSGGPYNEQFF.

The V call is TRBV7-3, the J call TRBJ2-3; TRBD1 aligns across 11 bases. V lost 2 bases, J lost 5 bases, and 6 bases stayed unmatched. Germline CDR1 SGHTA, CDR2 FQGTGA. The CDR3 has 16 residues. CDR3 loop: CASSLQGGTGGDTQYF. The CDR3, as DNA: TGTGCCAGCAGCTTACAGGGGGGGACAGGGGGAGATACGCAGTATTTT.

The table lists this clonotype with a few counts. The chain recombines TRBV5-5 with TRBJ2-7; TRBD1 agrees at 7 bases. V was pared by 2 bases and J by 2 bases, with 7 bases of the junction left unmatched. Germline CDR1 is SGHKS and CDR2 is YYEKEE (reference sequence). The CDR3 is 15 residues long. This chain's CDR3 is CASSFVRGLTYEQYF. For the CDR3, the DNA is TGTGCCAGCAGCTTTGTCAGGGGGTTAACCTACGAGCAGTACTTC.

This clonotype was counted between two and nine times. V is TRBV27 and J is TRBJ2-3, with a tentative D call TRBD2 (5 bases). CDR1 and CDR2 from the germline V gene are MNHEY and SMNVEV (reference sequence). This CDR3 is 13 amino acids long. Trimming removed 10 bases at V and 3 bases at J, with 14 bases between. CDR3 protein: CATRTPSTDTQYF. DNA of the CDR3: TGTGCCACCCGGACTCCATCGACAGATACGCAGTATTTT.

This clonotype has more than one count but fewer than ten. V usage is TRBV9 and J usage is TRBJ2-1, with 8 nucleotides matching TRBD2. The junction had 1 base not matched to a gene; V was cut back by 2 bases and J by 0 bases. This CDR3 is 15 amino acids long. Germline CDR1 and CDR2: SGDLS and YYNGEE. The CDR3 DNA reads TGTGCCAGCAGCGTTCTAGCGGGCTCCTACAATGAGCAGTTCTTC. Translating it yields CASSVLAGSYNEQFF.

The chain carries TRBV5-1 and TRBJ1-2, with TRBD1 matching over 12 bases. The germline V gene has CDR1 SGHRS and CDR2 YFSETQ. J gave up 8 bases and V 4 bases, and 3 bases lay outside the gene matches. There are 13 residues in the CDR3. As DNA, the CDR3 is TGCGCCAGCAGCGGGGGACAGGGGGCAGGCTACACCTTC. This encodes CASSGGQGAGYTF.

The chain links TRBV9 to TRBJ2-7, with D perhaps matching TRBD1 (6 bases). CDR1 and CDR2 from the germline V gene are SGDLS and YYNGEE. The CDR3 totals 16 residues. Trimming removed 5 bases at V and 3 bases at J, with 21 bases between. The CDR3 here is CASSPTPGHLNYEQYF. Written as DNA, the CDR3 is TGTGCCAGCAGTCCTACCCCGGGACACCTCAACTACGAGCAGTACTTC.

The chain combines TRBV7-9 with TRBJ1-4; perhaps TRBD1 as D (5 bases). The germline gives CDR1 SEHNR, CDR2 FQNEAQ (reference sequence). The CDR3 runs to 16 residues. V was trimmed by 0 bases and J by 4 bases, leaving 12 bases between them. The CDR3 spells CASSLALGLGNEKLFF. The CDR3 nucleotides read TGTGCCAGCAGCTTAGCTCTGGGGCTCGGTAATGAAAAACTGTTTTTT.